This is a list of T cell receptor beta chains from one sample in a study of regulatory T cells in long-lasting Graves disease. TCRdb reanalysed the multiplex PCR reads using MiXCR and keeps one entry per CDR3 protein. Of about 540,000 distinct CDR3 sequences listed, approximately 13% were seen once; the top ten hold over 7.5%. This sample was shared with a second study, whose subject was T cells in Graves' hyperthyroidism and ophthalmopathy.

Sequencing was performed on peripheral blood mononuclear cells (PBMCs), taken at new diagnosis, from a patient treated with antithyroid drugs. The source of these receptors is a man aged 25-45 years with Graves disease. Both conserved end residues are part of each CDR3. D genes are given only for firm matches. Clone size is stated in some rows and not others, as once, few, many or a class when expanded.

TRBD2,TRBV28,TRBJ2-7,many,TGTGCCAGCAGGAGGACTAGCGGGAGTAACGAGCAGTACTTC,CASRRTSGSNEQYF
TRBD2,TRBV3-1,TRBJ2-3,many,TGTGCCAGCAGCCAAGTTCTGGGGGGGACTTGGCGCACAGATACGCAGTATTTT,CASSQVLGGTWRTDTQYF
TRBD2,TRBV7-3,TRBJ2-1,many,TGTGCCAGCAGCTTAGCGGGACTAGCGGGAGGCAATGAGCAGTTCTTC,CASSLAGLAGGNEQFF
.,TRBV20-1,TRBJ1-2,many,TGCAGTGCTAGCGGGGGGTTTAGCTACACCTTC,CSASGGFSYTF
.,TRBV10-3,TRBJ2-3,.,TGTGCCATCAGTGATAGGGCGGGACCCACAGATACGCAGTATTTT,CAISDRAGPTDTQYF
.,TRBV7-9,TRBJ2-7,many,TGTGCCAGCAGCTCGACCGGCATCGAGGGGGTTACCTACGAGCAGTACTTC,CASSSTGIEGVTYEQYF
.,TRBV27,TRBJ2-7,many,TGTGCCAGCAGCCGGGACACAACCTACGAGCAGTACTTC,CASSRDTTYEQYF
.,TRBV29-1,TRBJ2-2,.,TGCAGCGTGGAGATTGGGAACACCGGGGAGCTGTTTTTT,CSVEIGNTGELFF
TRBD1,TRBV20-1,TRBJ1-1,many,TGCGGGACAGGGGGGGCGATGAACACTGAAGCTTTCTTT,CGTGGAMNTEAFF
TRBD1,TRBV18,TRBJ2-3,.,TGTGCCAGCTCACCGCCGACAGGGGTCACAGATACGCAGTATTTT,CASSPPTGVTDTQYF
.,TRBV25-1,TRBJ1-1,few,TGTGCCAGCATGGGAACAGCTAAGAACACTGAAGCTTTCTTT,CASMGTAKNTEAFF
.,TRBV20-1,TRBJ2-5,.,TGCAGTGCTAGCCGTGGGTTTGGGACCCAGTACTTC,CSASRGFGTQYF
.,TRBV12-5,TRBJ1-1,many,TGTGCTAGTGGTCCGTTTCAGGGGTTATACACTGAAGCTTTCTTT,CASGPFQGLYTEAFF
TRBD1,TRBV7-2,TRBJ1-2,many,TGTGCCAGCAGCTTAAGCAGGGGGCGCGACTATGGCTACACCTTC,CASSLSRGRDYGYTF
TRBD2,TRBV19,TRBJ2-3,.,TGTGCCAGTAGTGGGACTAGCGGGAGAGATACGCAGTATTTT,CASSGTSGRDTQYF
TRBD2,TRBV12-3/TRBV12-4,TRBJ2-3,.,TGTGCCAGCAGTTTTACGGGAGGGAGCCCAGATACGCAGTATTTT,CASSFTGGSPDTQYF
.,TRBV6-4,TRBJ1-1,many,TGTGCCAGCAGTCACGGGGTGGAGGACACTGAAGCTTTCTTT,CASSHGVEDTEAFF
.,TRBV5-1,TRBJ2-7,few,TGCGCCAGCAGCTCAGGCCGAGGACCTTTCTACGAGCAGTACTTC,CASSSGRGPFYEQYF
TRBD1,TRBV10-3,TRBJ2-7,few,TGTGCCATCAGCGGACAGGGCGCGGGCTCCTACGAGCAGTACTTC,CAISGQGAGSYEQYF
.,TRBV2,TRBJ2-1,.,TGTGCCAGCAGTTGGCCTACGGGGGAGAAGGACAATGAGCAGTTCTTC,CASSWPTGEKDNEQFF
.,TRBV19,TRBJ2-1,few,TGTGCCAGTAGTATGCGCCTCGTTGAGCAGTTCTTC,CASSMRLVEQFF
.,TRBV4-1,TRBJ1-2,.,TGCGCCAGCAGTCCGGACCTCTGGGCCCCTTATGGCTACACCTTC,CASSPDLWAPYGYTF
.,TRBV20-1,TRBJ2-7,few,TGCAGTGCTAGCCGACCCGGGACACGGGAAGGGGAGCAGTACTTC,CSASRPGTREGEQYF
.,TRBV27,TRBJ2-3,many,TGTGCCAGCAGCCTATTAGCGGCAACCACAGATACGCAGTATTTT,CASSLLAATTDTQYF
TRBD2,TRBV7-8,TRBJ2-3,many,TGTGCCAGCAGCAACGGTCTAGCGGCAGATACGCAGTATTTT,CASSNGLAADTQYF
TRBD1,TRBV12-3/TRBV12-4,TRBJ2-4,many,TGTGCCAGCAGTTTAGCGGAAGGGGGCTTAGTCAAAAACATTCAGTACTTC,CASSLAEGGLVKNIQYF
.,TRBV19,TRBJ1-2,few,TGTGCCAGTAGTCTCGCTACAGAAGGCTACACCTTC,CASSLATEGYTF
.,TRBV11-2,TRBJ2-2,many,TGTGCCAGCAGCTTATTTGGCTCCGGGGAGCTGTTTTTT,CASSLFGSGELFF
.,TRBV27,TRBJ2-7,many,TGTGCCAGCAGTTTATCGACCGGGACACCTCCCCACGAGCAGTACTTC,CASSLSTGTPPHEQYF
.,TRBV29-1,TRBJ2-7,many,TGCAGCGCCTGGGACGGCTGGGACGAGCAGTACTTC,CSAWDGWDEQYF
.,TRBV2,TRBJ1-5,many,TGTGCCAGCAGTGAGGGGGGGGGCAGTCAGCCCCAGCATTTT,CASSEGGGSQPQHF
TRBD2,TRBV20-1,TRBJ2-7,many,TGCAGTGCTAGGGGCGGGAGGACTTACGAGCAGTACTTC,CSARGGRTYEQYF
TRBD2,TRBV24-1,TRBJ2-1,many,TGTGCCACCAGTGATTTAGTTTTCGGGGGGGAAGATGAGCAGTTCTTC,CATSDLVFGGEDEQFF
TRBD2,TRBV10-3,TRBJ2-1,.,TGTGCCGCAAAGCCGGGACTAGCCGACAATGAGCAGTTCTTC,CAAKPGLADNEQFF
.,TRBV20-1,TRBJ1-2,many,TGCAGTGCTCCAGGGAACGGCTATGGCTACACCTTC,CSAPGNGYGYTF
.,TRBV18,TRBJ2-7,many,TGTGCCAGCTCACCGCTTCAATCCTACGAGCAGTACTTC,CASSPLQSYEQYF
.,TRBV25-1,TRBJ2-5,few,TGTGCCAGCCAAGCCGGTGTGGGGACCCAGTACTTC,CASQAGVGTQYF
TRBD2,TRBV4-1,TRBJ2-7,many,TGCGCCAGCAGCCAAGATGGAGCGGGGAGCGAGCAGTACTTC,CASSQDGAGSEQYF
.,TRBV20-1,TRBJ2-2,.,TGCAGTGCTAGAGTCGGCAGAGGAATGAACACCGGGGAGCTGTTTTTT,CSARVGRGMNTGELFF
TRBD2,TRBV12-3/TRBV12-4,TRBJ2-7,many,TGTGCCAGCAGTTTGTGGACTAGCGAGTACGAGCAGTACTTC,CASSLWTSEYEQYF
TRBD1,TRBV6-2/TRBV6-3,TRBJ2-3,many,TGTGCCAGCAGTGCCCCGACAGGGCCCCATCGGGCGACTAGCACAGATACGCAGTATTTT,CASSAPTGPHRATSTDTQYF
TRBD1,TRBV12-3/TRBV12-4,TRBJ2-5,.,TGTGCCAGCAGTTTAGGGGGGACAGGGCGGGAGACCCAGTACTTC,CASSLGGTGRETQYF
.,TRBV20-1,TRBJ2-7,many,TGCAGTGCTAGGGGCTACTGGGGGCGGGGGACCACCTACGAGCAGTACTTC,CSARGYWGRGTTYEQYF
.,TRBV30,TRBJ2-2,many,TGTGCCTGGAGGGGCGGACTAAACACCGGGGAGCTGTTTTTT,CAWRGGLNTGELFF
.,TRBV10-3,TRBJ2-1,.,TGTGCCATCAGGGACTGGAACAATGAGCAGTTCTTC,CAIRDWNNEQFF
TRBD1,TRBV7-8,TRBJ1-2,many,TGTGCCAGCAGCTTAGCCCGGACAGGCGGGGACTATGGCTACACCTTC,CASSLARTGGDYGYTF
.,TRBV15,TRBJ2-5,many,TGTGCCACCAGCATGGGGACCCAAGAGACCCAGTACTTC,CATSMGTQETQYF
.,TRBV7-2,TRBJ1-5,.,TGTGCCAGCAGCTTACCCCAGCAGCCCCAGCATTTT,CASSLPQQPQHF
.,TRBV12-3/TRBV12-4,TRBJ1-5,many,TGTGCCAGCAGTTTCGGAGGTTCCCTGACCCAGCATTTT,CASSFGGSLTQHF
TRBD1,TRBV28,TRBJ2-2,many,TGTGCCAGCAGTCTAGAGACAGGGTCCACCGGGGAGCTGTTTTTT,CASSLETGSTGELFF
TRBD1,TRBV19,TRBJ1-4,many,TGTGCCAGTAAATATTTAACGGGACAGAATGAAAAACTGTTTTTT,CASKYLTGQNEKLFF
TRBD2,TRBV15,TRBJ2-5,many,TGTGCCACCCGCGGAGCGGGACCGCAAGAGACCCAGTACTTC,CATRGAGPQETQYF
.,TRBV29-1,TRBJ2-7,many,TGCAGCGTTGAAAGGCCCAGGGATAGCTCCTACGAGCAGTACTTC,CSVERPRDSSYEQYF
TRBD2,TRBV5-4,TRBJ2-3,.,TGTGCCAGCAACTATGCTAGCGGGAGTTTGGATACGCAGTATTTT,CASNYASGSLDTQYF
TRBD1,TRBV5-1,TRBJ2-7,few,TGCGCCAGCAGCTTAGGGACAGGGCCCCTCTACGAGCAGTACTTC,CASSLGTGPLYEQYF
TRBD1,TRBV2,TRBJ2-5,many,TGTGCCAGCAGTGAAGACGGGACAGGAAGCTTTCGAGAGACCCAGTACTTC,CASSEDGTGSFRETQYF